This is a list of T cell receptor beta chains from one sample in a study of blood T cell repertoires in COVID-19. This table comes from immunoSEQ multiplex PCR, and its TCRdb copy is limited to in-frame clones, with some not included. Of approximately 360,000 clones in the sample, approximately 88% were seen once. The material sequenced was peripheral blood. These receptor sequences come from a middle-aged man with acute or convalescent COVID-19. Each CDR3 is given without its conserved first and last residue. The order of the fields is J gene, V gene, D gene, CDR3 protein. D genes are given only for firm matches.

TRBJ2-1 TRBV6-6 TRBD2 ASSTAGLVHEQF
TRBJ1-3 TRBV9 NA ASSGTGNTIY
TRBJ2-3 TRBV6-5 NA AARLAASTDTQY
TRBJ2-7 TRBV7-2 NA ASSLAVPAYEQY
TRBJ1-1 TRBV6-6 TRBD1 ASSYSGQGDTEAF
TRBJ2-5 TRBV5-6 NA ASTLGGSETQY
TRBJ2-7 TRBV27 NA ASRTSSVREQY
TRBJ1-1 TRBV27 TRBD1 ASSLQGAVRAF
TRBJ1-5 TRBV16 NA ASSQSYRAGQPQH
TRBJ2-4 TRBV15 NA ATSRDSRVAKNIQY
TRBJ1-1 TRBV5-1 NA ASSLVALNTEAF
TRBJ2-3 TRBV4-1 NA ASSQERGTDTQY
TRBJ1-2 TRBV5-6 TRBD1 ASSSPTGDGYT
TRBJ2-2 TRBV5-1 NA ASSYGGQNTGELF
TRBJ2-3 TRBV11-3 TRBD2 ASSPGGGTDTQY
TRBJ2-6 TRBV7-3 TRBD1 ASSLPGQGAGGANVLT
TRBJ1-4 TRBV5-5 NA ASSLEVGWVKTNEKLF
TRBJ1-1 TRBV10-2 TRBD1 ASSELGTGNTEAF
TRBJ2-5 TRBV3-1/TRBV3-2 TRBD1 ASSDRQGKETQY
TRBJ1-2 TRBV19 NA ASSRNYGYT
TRBJ1-2 TRBV6-5 NA ASSYSGVKHGYT
TRBJ1-1 TRBV7-9 TRBD1 ASSYRGGGTEAF
TRBJ2-7 TRBV5-6 TRBD2 ASSAPGGPRSYEQY
TRBJ2-7 TRBV27 TRBD1 ASSLTRDSYYEQY
TRBJ2-7 TRBV24-1 NA ATSDSRTGTYEQY
TRBJ1-1 TRBV6-5 NA ASRRAHDRRTEAF
TRBJ1-5 TRBV19 TRBD1 ASGQGNNQPQH
TRBJ1-6 TRBV19 NA ASSISANSPLH
TRBJ1-2 TRBV27 NA ASKGLSYGYT
TRBJ1-1 TRBV28 TRBD1 ASILQGASGDTEAF
TRBJ1-2 TRBV12-5 NA ASGLGGVGSNYGYT
TRBJ2-7 TRBV28 TRBD2 ASSPLRVAGHEQY
TRBJ2-2 TRBV6-5 TRBD2 ASSPGTMNTGELF
TRBJ2-7 TRBV19 TRBD2 ASSIFRTSGTYEQY